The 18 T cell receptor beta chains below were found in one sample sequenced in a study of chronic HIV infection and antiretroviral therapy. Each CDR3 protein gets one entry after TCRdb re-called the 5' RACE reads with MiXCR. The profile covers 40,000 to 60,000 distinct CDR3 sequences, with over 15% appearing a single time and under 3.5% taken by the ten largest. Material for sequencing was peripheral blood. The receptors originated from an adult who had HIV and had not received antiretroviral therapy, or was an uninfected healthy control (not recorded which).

This chain's CDR3 is CATSDFYETGATDTQYF. CDR3 sequence (DNA): TGTGCCACCAGTGATTTTTATGAGACAGGCGCCACAGATACGCAGTATTTT. V usage is TRBV24-1 and J usage is TRBJ2-3; tentatively, D is TRBD1 (6 bases). Trimming pared 1 base from V and 2 bases from J, leaving 15 bases between. This CDR3 is 17 amino acids long. The germline V gene encodes CDR1 KGHDR and CDR2 SFDVKD.

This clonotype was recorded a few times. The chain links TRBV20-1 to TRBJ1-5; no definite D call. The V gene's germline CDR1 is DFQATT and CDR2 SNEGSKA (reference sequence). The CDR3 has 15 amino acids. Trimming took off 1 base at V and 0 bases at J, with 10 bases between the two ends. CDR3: CSARGSGNSNQPQHF. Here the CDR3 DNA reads TGCAGTGCTAGAGGATCCGGGAATAGCAATCAGCCCCAGCATTTT.

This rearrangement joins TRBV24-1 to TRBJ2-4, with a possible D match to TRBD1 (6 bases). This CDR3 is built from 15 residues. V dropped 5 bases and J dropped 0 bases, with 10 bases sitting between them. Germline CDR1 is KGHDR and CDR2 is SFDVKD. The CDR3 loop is CATSGGGLAKNIQYF. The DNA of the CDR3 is TGTGCCACCAGTGGAGGGGGTCTAGCCAAAAACATTCAGTACTTC.

The CDR3 DNA reads as TGTGCCAGCAGCTTAGGGTTGGCGGAGAGAAAACTGTTTTTT. Its translation is CASSLGLAERKLFF. The V gene is TRBV7-2, the J gene TRBJ1-4, with D unresolved. The germline CDR1 and CDR2 sequences are SGHTA and FQGNSA. The CDR3 runs to 14 residues. The V end was cut by 1 base, the J end by 10 bases, with 13 bases between.

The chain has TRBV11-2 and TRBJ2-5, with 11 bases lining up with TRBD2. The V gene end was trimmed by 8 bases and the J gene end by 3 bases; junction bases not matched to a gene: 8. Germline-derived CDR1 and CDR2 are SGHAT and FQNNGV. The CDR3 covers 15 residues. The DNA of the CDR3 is TGTGCCAGCCGTACCCTGGGACTAGCGGAAGAGACCCAGTACTTC. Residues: CASRTLGLAEETQYF.

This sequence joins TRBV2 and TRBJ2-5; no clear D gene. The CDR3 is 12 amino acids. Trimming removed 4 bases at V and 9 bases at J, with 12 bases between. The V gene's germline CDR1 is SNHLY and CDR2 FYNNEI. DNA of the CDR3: TGTGCCAGCAGTGGATCTGACCTGGCCCAGTACTTC. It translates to CASSGSDLAQYF.

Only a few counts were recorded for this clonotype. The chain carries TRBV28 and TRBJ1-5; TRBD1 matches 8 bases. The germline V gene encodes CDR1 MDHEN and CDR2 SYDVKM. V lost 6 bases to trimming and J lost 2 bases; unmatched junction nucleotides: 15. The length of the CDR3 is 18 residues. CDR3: CASSGQPDRVKGNQPQHF. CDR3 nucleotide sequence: TGTGCCAGCAGCGGACAACCGGACAGGGTGAAGGGCAATCAGCCCCAGCATTTT.

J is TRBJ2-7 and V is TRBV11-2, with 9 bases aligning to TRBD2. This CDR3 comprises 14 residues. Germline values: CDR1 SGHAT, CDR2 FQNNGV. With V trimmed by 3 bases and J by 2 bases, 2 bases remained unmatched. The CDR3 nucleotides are TGTGCCAGCAGCTTTGCTAGCGGGACCTACGAGCAGTACTTC. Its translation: CASSFASGTYEQYF.

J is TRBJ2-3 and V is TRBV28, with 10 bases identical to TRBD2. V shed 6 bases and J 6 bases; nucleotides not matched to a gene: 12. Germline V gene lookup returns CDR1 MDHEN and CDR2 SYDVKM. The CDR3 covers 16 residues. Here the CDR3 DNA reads TGTGCCAGCAGCCAAGAAGCGGGAGGGGCCCTTGATACGCAGTATTTT. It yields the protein CASSQEAGGALDTQYF.

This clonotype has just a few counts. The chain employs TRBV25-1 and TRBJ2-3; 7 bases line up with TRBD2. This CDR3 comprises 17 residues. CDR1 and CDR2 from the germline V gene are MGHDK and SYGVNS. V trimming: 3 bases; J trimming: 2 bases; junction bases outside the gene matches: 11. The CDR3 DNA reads TGTGCCAGCAGTGACAATTCAGCGGGACCCTCCACAGATACGCAGTATTTT. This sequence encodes CASSDNSAGPSTDTQYF.

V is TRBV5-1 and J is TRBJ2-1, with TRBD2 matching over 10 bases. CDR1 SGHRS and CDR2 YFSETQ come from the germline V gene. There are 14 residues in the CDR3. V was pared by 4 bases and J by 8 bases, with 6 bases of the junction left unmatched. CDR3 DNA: TGCGCCAGCAGCGTAGCGGGAGGAGTGGATGAGCAGTTCTTC. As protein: CASSVAGGVDEQFF. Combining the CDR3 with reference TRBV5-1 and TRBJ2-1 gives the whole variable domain KAGVTQTPRYLIKTRGQQVTLSCSPISGHRSVSWYQQTPGQGLQFLFEYFSETQRNKGNFPGRFSGRQFSNSRSEMNVSTLELGDSALYLCASSVAGGVDEQFFGPGTRLTVL.

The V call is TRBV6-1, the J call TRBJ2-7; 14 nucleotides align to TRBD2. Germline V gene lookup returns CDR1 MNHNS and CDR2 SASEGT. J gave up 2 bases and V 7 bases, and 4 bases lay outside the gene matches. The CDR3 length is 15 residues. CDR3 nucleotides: TGTGCCAGCACCGGACTAGCGGGAGGCGCCTACGAGCAGTACTTC. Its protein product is CASTGLAGGAYEQYF.

The chain's CDR3 is CAREPPPYEQYF. The CDR3 DNA follows: TGCGCCAGGGAACCCCCCCCCTACGAGCAGTACTTC. The genes are TRBV5-1 and TRBJ2-7; D gene ambiguous. V was pared by 8 bases and J by 2 bases, with 11 bases between. Germline CDR1 SGHRS, CDR2 YFSETQ. The CDR3 consists of 12 residues.

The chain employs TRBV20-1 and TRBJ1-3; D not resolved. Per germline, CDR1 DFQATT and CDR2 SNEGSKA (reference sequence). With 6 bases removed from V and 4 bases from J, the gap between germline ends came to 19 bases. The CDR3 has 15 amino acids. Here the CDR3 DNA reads TGCAGTGCCCAGGACGGTTCTAAGTGGGGAAACACCATATATTTT. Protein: CSAQDGSKWGNTIYF.

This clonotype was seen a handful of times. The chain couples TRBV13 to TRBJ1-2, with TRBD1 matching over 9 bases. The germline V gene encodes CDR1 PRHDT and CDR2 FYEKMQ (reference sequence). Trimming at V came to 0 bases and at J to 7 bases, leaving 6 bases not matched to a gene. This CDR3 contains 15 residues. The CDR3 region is CASSLGRDRVGGYTF. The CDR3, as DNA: TGTGCCAGCAGCTTAGGCAGGGACAGGGTTGGTGGCTACACCTTC.

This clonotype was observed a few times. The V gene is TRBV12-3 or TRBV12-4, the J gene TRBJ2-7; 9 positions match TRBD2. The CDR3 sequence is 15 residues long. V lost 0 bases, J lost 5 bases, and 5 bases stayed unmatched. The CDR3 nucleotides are TGTGCCAGCAGTTTAGCACGGGCTAGCGGGAACGAGCAGTACTTC. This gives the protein CASSLARASGNEQYF.

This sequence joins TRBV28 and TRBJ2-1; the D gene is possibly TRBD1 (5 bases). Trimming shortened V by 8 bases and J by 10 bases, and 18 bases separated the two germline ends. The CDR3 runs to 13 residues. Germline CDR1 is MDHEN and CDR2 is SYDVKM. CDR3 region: CASGASALGEQFF. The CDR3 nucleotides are TGTGCCAGCGGGGCGTCGGCCTTGGGGGAGCAGTTCTTC.

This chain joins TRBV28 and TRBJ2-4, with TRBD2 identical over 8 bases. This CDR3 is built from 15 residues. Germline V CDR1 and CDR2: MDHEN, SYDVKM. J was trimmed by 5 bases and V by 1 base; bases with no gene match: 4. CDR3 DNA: TGTGCCAGCAGTTTATTGGGGCGGGAGGAAAACATTCAGTACTTC. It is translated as CASSLLGREENIQYF.